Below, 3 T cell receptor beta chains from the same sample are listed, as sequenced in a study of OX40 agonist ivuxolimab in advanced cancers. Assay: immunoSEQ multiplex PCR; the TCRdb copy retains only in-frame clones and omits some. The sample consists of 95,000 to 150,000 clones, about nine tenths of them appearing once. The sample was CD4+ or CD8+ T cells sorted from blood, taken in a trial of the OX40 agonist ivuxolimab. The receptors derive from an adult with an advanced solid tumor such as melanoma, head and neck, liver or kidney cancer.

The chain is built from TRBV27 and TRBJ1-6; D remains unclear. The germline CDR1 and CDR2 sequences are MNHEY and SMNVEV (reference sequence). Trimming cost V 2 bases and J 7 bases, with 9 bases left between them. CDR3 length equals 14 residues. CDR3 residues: CASSLVSRNSPLHF. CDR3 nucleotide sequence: TGTGCCAGCAGTTTAGTTTCTCGAAATTCACCCCTCCACTTT.

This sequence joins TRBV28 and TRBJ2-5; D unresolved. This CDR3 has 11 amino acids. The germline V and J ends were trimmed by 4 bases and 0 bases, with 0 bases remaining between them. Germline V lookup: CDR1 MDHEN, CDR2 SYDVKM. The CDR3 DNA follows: TGTGCCAGCAGTTACCAAGAGACCCAGTACTTC. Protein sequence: CASSYQETQYF.

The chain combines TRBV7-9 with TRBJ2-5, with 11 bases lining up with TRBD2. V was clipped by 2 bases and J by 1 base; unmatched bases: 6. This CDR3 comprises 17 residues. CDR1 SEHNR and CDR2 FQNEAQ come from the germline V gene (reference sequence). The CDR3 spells CASSLRGLAGGQETQYF. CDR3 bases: TGTGCCAGCAGCTTACGGGGCCTAGCGGGAGGCCAAGAGACCCAGTACTTC.